This T cell receptor (beta chain) was obtained from a study of T cell repertoires in Merkel cell carcinoma (dated by TCRdb to about 2019). Broadly, across the study: The study excluded patients who had received intralesional immunotherapy or systemic immune checkpoint blockade before the biopsy. Inclusion required a diagnosis of MCPyV-positive Merkel cell carcinoma and successful in vitro expansion of tumor-infiltrating lymphocytes. MCPyV-specific clonotypes were initially defined through tetramer sorting, cloning and paired TCR sequencing of expanded tumor-infiltrating lymphocytes. The paper's findings and limits, for the study overall: Normal tissue biopsies were not studied.

This clone was counted a few times. The antigen it binds to is not known. Qualities for individual bases were not recorded, and no much larger clone is one base off. The junction shows trimming of 0 bases on V and 0 bases on J, plus 6 bases between the germline ends. Reading the germline V gene (reference sequence) gives CDR1 MNHNY and CDR2 SVGAGI. The CDR3 runs 15 residues from the cysteine to the phenylalanine. The entry retains the CDR3 DNA only, 45 bases that are in frame from base 1. Study subjects had biopsy-confirmed Merkel cell carcinoma that was MCPyV-positive, and every subject had positive serum antibodies to T-antigen. Genomic DNA was extracted from more than five adjacent 10-micron frozen tumor sections without any cell sorting or culture. Roughly 5 x 5 x 5 mm of tumor biopsy tissue was frozen in optimal cutting temperature compound. In the frozen biopsy, scout sections stained with hematoxylin and eosin confirmed plenty of Merkel cell carcinoma along with infiltrating cells.

The immunoSEQ assay was used for TRB CDR3 sequencing and data processing of tumor genomic DNA. TCRdb's version of the immuneACCESS table is confined to in-frame rearrangements and falls short of the full clone set. An unresolved V gene accounts for under half of the shortfall where checked; the remainder is of unknown origin. Recorded for this sample are fewer than 15,000 clones; approximately 73% of them occurred a single time. The ten largest make up 17% of the sample. This sequence was found in an adult with Merkel cell carcinoma. The rearrangement combines TRBV6-6 with TRBJ2-4; the D gene lacks a confident call. Sequencing was done on a sample of tumor tissue. The CDR3 in this case is CASSYSGVAKNIQYF. The nucleotide sequence reads as follows: TGTGCCAGCAGTTACTCTGGGGTAGCCAAAAACATTCAGTACTTC.